This record looks at one TCR beta chain sequence and its context. Its target is not known. The sample has other DNA sequences that encode this CDR3 too. These data come from a study of cytomegalovirus exposure and HLA in healthy donors. Vbeta (60) and Jbeta (13) primers were used in the PCR. The protocol was immunoSEQ multiplex PCR, while the TCRdb copy is restricted to in-frame clones and leaves out a portion. The data contain over 110,000 clones, 60% to 80% of them singletons. Germline CDR1 reads ENHRY; CDR2 reads SYGVKD. With 6 bases clipped from V and 2 bases from J, the junction kept 5 bases outside the gene matches. This CDR3 has 14 amino acids. Whole-study findings and limits: Reports showed the classifier diagnosing cytomegalovirus status with high specificity and sensitivity. Later on, a genetic analysis was performed. It linked a missense variant in DCLRE1C with V- and J-gene trimming of TCR beta. TCR beta sequences numbering around 15,000 were associated with HLA alleles at 0.05 false discovery rate in a later analysis.

The TCR originated in a man younger than 30 in good health and CMV-seronegative. Input material: PBMCs. V and J are TRBV10-3 and TRBJ2-5; 8 nucleotides match TRBD1. The CDR3: CAISSRGQQETQYF. For the CDR3, the DNA is TGTGCCATCAGCAGCAGGGGGCAGCAAGAGACCCAGTACTTC.